This entry lists 31 T cell receptor beta chains sequenced from one sample in a study of graft-versus-host responses after intestinal transplantation. Profiling relied on immunoSEQ multiplex PCR, and the TCRdb table lists in-frame clones only, not all of them. The data show more than 20,000 clones, roughly 88% seen once. The sequencing here drew on PBMCs, taken nearly 470 days after intestinal transplant. Receptors were obtained from a human patient who received an intestinal transplant, so some T cells may come from the graft donor.

The chain recombines TRBV18 with TRBJ2-1; 12 nucleotides line up with TRBD2. The CDR3 extends over 16 amino acids. Germline trimming cut 2 bases from V and 10 bases from J; bases unmatched to any gene: 9. Germline loops: CDR1 KGHSH, CDR2 LQKENI. CDR3 residues: CASSPSSSGRAPEQFF. CDR3 DNA sequence: TGTGCCAGCTCACCATCCTCTAGCGGGAGGGCCCCGGAGCAGTTCTTC.

The gene calls are TRBV7-3 and TRBJ2-3; TRBD2 matches 8 bases. The CDR3 contains 15 residues. CDR1 is SGHTA and CDR2 is FQGTGA in the germline V gene. After removal of 5 bases from V and 4 bases from J, the junction contained 8 bases not matched to a gene. CDR3 sequence: CASSTLAGLSDTQYF. In nucleotides, the CDR3 is TGTGCCAGCAGCACTCTAGCGGGTCTATCAGATACGCAGTATTTT.

J is TRBJ1-4 and V is TRBV9, with 7 bases matching TRBD1. V shed 3 bases and J 12 bases; nucleotides not matched to a gene: 11. The germline V gene has CDR1 SGDLS and CDR2 YYNGEE. This CDR3 has 14 residues. As DNA, the CDR3 is TGTGCCAGCAGCGCGGGACAGCAGGGCAGGGAACTGTTTTTT. Translated: CASSAGQQGRELFF. Combining the CDR3 with reference TRBV9 and TRBJ1-4 gives the whole variable domain DSGVTQTPKHLITATGQRVTLRCSPRSGDLSVYWYQQSLDQGLQFLIQYYNGEERAKGNILERFSAQQFPDLHSELNLSSLELGDSALYFCASSAGQQGRELFFGSGTQLSVL.

The chain uses TRBV6-6 and TRBJ1-1; a weak D match, TRBD1 (5 bases). The CDR3 is 14 residues long. Germline CDR1 MNHNY, CDR2 SVGAGI (reference sequence). V lost 2 bases and J 3 bases, leaving 10 bases between the germline ends. The CDR3 loop is CASSYPPGDTEAFF. CDR3 nucleotides: TGTGCCAGCAGTTACCCCCCGGGGGACACTGAAGCTTTCTTT.

The chain couples TRBV9 to TRBJ2-1, with D perhaps TRBD1 or TRBD2 (6 bases each). V gave up 0 bases and J gave up 8 bases, with 18 bases separating them. The CDR3 has 16 amino acids. From germline, CDR1 is SGDLS and CDR2 YYNGEE. For the CDR3, the DNA is TGTGCCAGCAGCGTAGCTTACCCGGGGGCGTCAGATGAGCAGTTCTTC. Amino acid sequence: CASSVAYPGASDEQFF.

The genes are TRBV11-2 and TRBJ2-5, with D perhaps assigned TRBD1 or TRBD2 (5 bases each). The CDR3 contains 15 residues. Trimming pared 5 bases from V and 2 bases from J, leaving 15 bases between. In germline, CDR1 is SGHAT, CDR2 FQNNGV. The CDR3 loop reads CASSPGPGPQETQYF. CDR3 nucleotides: TGTGCCAGCAGCCCCGGACCGGGACCTCAAGAGACCCAGTACTTC.

The sample holds one count of this clone. V is TRBV6-1 and J is TRBJ1-2; D is unclear. There are 12 residues in the CDR3. Germline CDR1 reads MNHNS; CDR2 reads SASEGT. Trimming pared 2 bases from V and 4 bases from J, leaving 5 bases between. CDR3 nucleotide sequence: TGTGCCAGCAGTGAATATTCCTATGGCTACACCTTC. This codes for CASSEYSYGYTF.

The gene calls are TRBV10-2 and TRBJ1-2; 11 bases agree with TRBD1. CDR1 is WSHSY and CDR2 is SAAADI in the germline V gene. CDR3 length: 14 residues. The J segment lost 5 bases and the V segment lost 5 bases, leaving 4 bases of the junction unmatched. The CDR3 sequence: CASSIGQGAYGYTF. The CDR3 DNA follows: TGCGCCAGCAGTATAGGACAGGGGGCATATGGCTACACCTTC.

This clone was seen a handful of times. CDR3 in DNA: TGTGCCAGCAGTTACTCGGCGGGCTCTGGAAACACCATATATTTT. Translating it yields CASSYSAGSGNTIYF. The chain carries TRBV6-5 and TRBJ1-3; D unclear. Germline V CDR1 and CDR2: MNHEY, SVGAGI. The CDR3 extends over 15 amino acids. Between the trimmed V and J ends, which lost 0 bases and 0 bases, there was a span of 6 bases.

CDR3 sequence reads: CASSSPAGELFF. As DNA, the CDR3 is TGTGCCAGCAGCTCCCCCGCCGGGGAGCTGTTTTTT. The chain has TRBV11-2 and TRBJ2-2; no clear D gene. With 4 bases removed from V and 6 bases from J, the gap between germline ends came to 6 bases. This CDR3 is 12 amino acids long. CDR1 is SGHAT, CDR2 FQNNGV, per germline.

V is TRBV6-5 and J is TRBJ2-2, with D hard to call. This CDR3 has 11 amino acids. Per the germline V gene, CDR1 is MNHEY and CDR2 is SVGAGI. Trimming stripped 8 bases from V and 5 bases from J, with 6 bases between. CDR3 in DNA: TGTGCCAGCCACTATACCGGGGAGCTGTTTTTT. Its translation: CASHYTGELFF.

Remarks on this clone: The junction shows a germline mismatch at one end, possibly a read error. J is TRBJ2-7 and V is TRBV4-1; possible D gene TRBD1, 7 bases. The germline CDR1 and CDR2 sequences are MGHRA and YSYEKL. The CDR3 loop spans 16 amino acids. The CDR3 DNA reads as TGTGCCAGCAGCCAAGAGAGACAGGGAGGTTACTACGAGCAGTACTTC. It translates to CASSQERQGGYYEQYF.

The chain couples TRBV2 to TRBJ2-7; 8 positions match TRBD1. The trim removed 5 bases at V and 2 bases at J, leaving 11 bases unmatched. This CDR3 comprises 16 residues. Germline values: CDR1 SNHLY, CDR2 FYNNEI. The CDR3 loop is CASSQGQAKGTYEQYF. The CDR3 nucleotides read TGTGCCAGCAGTCAGGGACAGGCCAAGGGTACCTACGAGCAGTACTTC.

On this clone: At one end the junction does not follow the germline gene, possibly because of a read error. The rearrangement links TRBV7-9 to TRBJ2-7; D may be TRBD2 (5 bases). The CDR3 sequence is 15 residues long. CDR1 and CDR2 from the germline V gene are SEHNR and FQNEAQ (reference sequence). CDR3 DNA sequence: TGTGCCAGCAGCCCTAAAGGGAGCAGGCCCTACGTGCAGTACTTC. It specifies CASSPKGSRPYVQYF.

A word on this clone: Its ends do not fully match the called genes, so a read error is possible. V gene TRBV19 combines with J gene TRBJ2-1; TRBD2 matches 8 bases. The CDR3 length is 15 residues. Germline V gene lookup returns CDR1 LNHDA and CDR2 SQIVND (reference sequence). CDR3 coding DNA: TGTGCCAGTAGTCGGGAGAGGACTAGCTACGATGAGCAGTTCTTC. It encodes CASSRERTSYDEQFF.

This chain joins TRBV10-3 and TRBJ1-5, with TRBD1 identical over 10 bases. Germline V gene lookup returns CDR1 ENHRY and CDR2 SYGVKD. CDR3 length: 13 amino acids. V lost 9 bases to trimming and J lost 6 bases; unmatched junction nucleotides: 5. In nucleotides, the CDR3 is TGTGCCATAAGACAGGGGGCGGGTCAGCCCCAGCATTTT. Translation gives CAIRQGAGQPQHF.

The chain carries TRBV12-5 and TRBJ2-1; 10 bases are a match to TRBD2. The V segment lost 1 base and the J segment 4 bases; nucleotides outside the gene matches: 7. Germline lookup yields CDR1 LGHNT and CDR2 FRNRAP. The CDR3 spans 17 residues. Here the CDR3 reads CASGLALTSGLYNEQFF. CDR3 bases: TGTGCTAGTGGTTTGGCCTTGACTAGCGGGCTTTACAATGAGCAGTTCTTC.

The rearrangement links TRBV4-1 to TRBJ1-5; perhaps TRBD1 as D (5 bases). In germline, CDR1 is MGHRA, CDR2 YSYEKL. V dropped 0 bases and J dropped 5 bases, with 8 bases sitting between them. The CDR3 totals 14 residues. DNA for the CDR3: TGCGCCAGCAGCCAAGAAGGGGTGCATCAGCCCCAGCATTTT. This translates into CASSQEGVHQPQHF.

The chain couples TRBV30 to TRBJ2-5; possible D gene TRBD2, 6 bases. This CDR3 region has 16 residues. Trimming cost V 1 base and J 4 bases, with 19 bases left between them. Germline CDR1 GTSNPN, CDR2 SVGIG (reference sequence). Here the CDR3 DNA reads TGTGCCTGGAGTGCAGCAGGAGTGGGGCGGGGAGAGACCCAGTACTTC. This translates into CAWSAAGVGRGETQYF. Based on the CDR3 plus reference TRBV30 and TRBJ2-5, the full variable domain is SQTIHQWPATLVQPVGSPLSLECTVEGTSNPNLYWYRQAAGRGLQLLFYSVGIGQISSEVPQNLSASRPQDRQFILSSKKLLLSDSGFYLCAWSAAGVGRGETQYFGPGTRLLVL.

This clone has more than one count but fewer than ten. The chain combines TRBV2 with TRBJ1-2; 9 bases are a match to TRBD1. Per the germline V gene, CDR1 is SNHLY and CDR2 is FYNNEI. The CDR3 sequence is 13 residues long. The ends lost 4 bases at V and 7 bases at J; junction bases unmatched: 4. The CDR3 protein is CASSAGQGSGYTF. As DNA, the CDR3 is TGTGCCAGCAGTGCTGGACAGGGGTCTGGCTACACCTTC.

The chain uses TRBV6-5 and TRBJ2-7; either TRBD1 or TRBD2 may fit D (5 bases each). Germline V gives CDR1 MNHEY, CDR2 SVGAGI. V lost 5 bases, J lost 3 bases, and 5 bases lay in between. This CDR3 is built from 11 residues. CDR3 DNA sequence: TGTGCCAGCAGTGGGGGCTACGAGCAGTACTTC. Protein: CASSGGYEQYF.

The V and J genes are TRBV11-3 and TRBJ2-7, with 7 bases that match TRBD1. With 1 base clipped from V and 2 bases from J, the junction kept 5 bases outside the gene matches. This CDR3 contains 15 residues. CDR1 is SGHNT and CDR2 is YENEEA in the germline V gene. Written as DNA, the CDR3 is TGTGCCAGCAGCTTAGGACAGGGCCTCACCTACGAGCAGTACTTC. It yields the protein CASSLGQGLTYEQYF.

The V gene is TRBV19, the J gene TRBJ1-4; D may be TRBD1 (5 bases). V gave up 9 bases and J gave up 7 bases, with 24 bases separating them. The CDR3 spans 16 residues. CDR1 is LNHDA, CDR2 SQIVND, per germline (reference sequence). The CDR3 region has the DNA TGTGCCAGCAGAGGGGCAGGGAGAAATTCCAGTGAAAAACTGTTTTTT. Translation gives CASRGAGRNSSEKLFF.

This chain links TRBV5-4 with TRBJ2-5; a possible D gene is TRBD2 (5 bases). This CDR3 spans 14 amino acids. Between the trimmed V and J ends, which lost 0 bases and 2 bases, there was a span of 8 bases. Germline values: CDR1 SGHNT, CDR2 YYREEE (reference sequence). In DNA form, the CDR3 reads TGTGCCAGCAGCTTGGATTCGGGACAAGAGACCCAGTACTTC. Translation gives CASSLDSGQETQYF. Looking up the rest from reference TRBV5-4 and TRBJ2-5 gives the full variable domain: ETGVTQSPTHLIKTRGQQVTLRCSSQSGHNTVSWYQQALGQGPQFIFQYYREEENGRGNFPPRFSGLQFPNYSSELNVNALELDDSALYLCASSLDSGQETQYFGPGTRLLVL.

The rearrangement uses TRBV6-6 and TRBJ2-1; D ambiguous. Germline CDR1 is MNHNY and CDR2 is SVGAGI (reference sequence). V was trimmed by 8 bases and J by 7 bases, leaving 9 bases between them. The CDR3 is made up of 11 amino acids. Here the CDR3 reads CASEHDNEQFF. The CDR3 region has the DNA TGTGCCAGCGAACATGATAATGAGCAGTTCTTC.

The rearrangement joins TRBV28 to TRBJ1-5; no firm D call. The germline gives CDR1 MDHEN, CDR2 SYDVKM. The CDR3 spans 15 residues. V was pared by 3 bases and J by 7 bases, with 16 bases between. Here the CDR3 DNA reads TGTGCCAGCAGTTTTACTGCAAGGTGGGTACAGCCCCAGCATTTT. As protein: CASSFTARWVQPQHF.

The genes are TRBV7-9 and TRBJ1-2; D remains unclear. With 2 bases removed from V and 0 bases from J, the gap between germline ends came to 7 bases. The length of the CDR3 is 14 residues. CDR1 SEHNR and CDR2 FQNEAQ come from the germline V gene (reference sequence). CDR3 amino acids: CASSLPAPNYGYTF. The CDR3 region has the DNA TGTGCCAGCAGCTTACCGGCCCCTAACTATGGCTACACCTTC.

The chain carries TRBV4-1 and TRBJ1-2; D possibly corresponds to TRBD1 (6 bases). Trimming removed 1 base from V and 8 bases from J, with 17 bases in between. Germline CDR1 MGHRA, CDR2 YSYEKL. The CDR3 extends over 15 amino acids. The DNA for the CDR3 is TGCGCCAGCAGCCAAGGGTATGGCGGGGGCGCAGGCTACACCTTC. It translates to CASSQGYGGGAGYTF.

The chain is built from TRBV27 and TRBJ1-1; no definite D call. Per the germline V gene, CDR1 is MNHEY and CDR2 is SMNVEV (reference sequence). The CDR3 covers 13 residues. The V gene lost 0 bases and the J gene lost 8 bases, with 10 bases spanning the gap. Written as DNA, the CDR3 is TGTGCCAGCAGTTTATCCAGGAAGAGAGAAGCTTTCTTT. This codes for CASSLSRKREAFF.

This chain joins TRBV28 and TRBJ2-7, with D possibly being TRBD2 (6 bases). Per the germline V gene, CDR1 is MDHEN and CDR2 is SYDVKM. V lost 3 bases, J lost 0 bases, and 9 bases lay in between. The CDR3 is 14 residues long. CDR3 protein: CASSFGGSSYEQYF. In nucleotides, the CDR3 is TGTGCCAGCAGTTTCGGGGGAAGCTCCTACGAGCAGTACTTC.

V usage is TRBV20-1 and J usage is TRBJ2-5; no firm D call. The J call could be wrong; TRBJ2-7 is a better fit for the DNA end. The CDR3 spans 11 residues. CDR1 and CDR2 (germline): DFQATT, SNEGSKA (reference sequence). The DNA of the CDR3 is TGCAGTGCTAGAGCGTCCTACGAGCAGTACTTC. Encoded protein: CSARASYEQYF.